This TCR beta chain is drawn from a study of blood T cell repertoires in COVID-19. Whole-study context: Material from acute and convalescent COVID-19 was sourced from the United States, Italy and Spain. The analysed material was cDNA or gDNA that came from T cells, B-cell-depleted T cells, or PBMCs.

Authors' analysis steps: Amplified reference gene primers provided the basis for estimating nucleated cell counts. Here immunoSEQ multiplex PCR was the method, and the copy in TCRdb shows in-frame clones only, minus some. That table supplies the V and J calls and clone size; D and trimming were determined from the DNA. Here the sample spans more than 75,000 clones, about 80% being singletons. A single count supports this clone. This CDR3 has 16 amino acids. V lost 0 bases to trimming and J lost 6 bases; unmatched junction nucleotides: 8. CDR1 and CDR2 (germline): ENHRY, SYGVKD. The receptor's source is a human donor in a cohort sampled during active COVID-19. The J gene is TRBJ2-4, the V gene TRBV10-3, with 7 bases matching TRBD2. The sample consisted of peripheral blood. CDR3 residues: CAISESPRAGLNIQYF. DNA for the CDR3: TGTGCCATCAGTGAGTCCCCCAGAGCGGGGTTAAACATTCAGTACTTC.